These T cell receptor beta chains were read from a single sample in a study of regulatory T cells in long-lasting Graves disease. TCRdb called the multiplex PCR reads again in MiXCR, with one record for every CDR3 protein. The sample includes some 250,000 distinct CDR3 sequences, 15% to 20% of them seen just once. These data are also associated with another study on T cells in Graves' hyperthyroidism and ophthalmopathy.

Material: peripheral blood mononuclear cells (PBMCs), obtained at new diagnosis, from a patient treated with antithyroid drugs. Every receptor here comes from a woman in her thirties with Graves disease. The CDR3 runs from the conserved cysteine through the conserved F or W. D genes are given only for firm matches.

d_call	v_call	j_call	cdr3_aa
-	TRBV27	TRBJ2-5	CASSQTWDGQETQYF
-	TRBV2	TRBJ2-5	CASSEVETQYF
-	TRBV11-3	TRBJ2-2	CASSLNSRHYTGELFF
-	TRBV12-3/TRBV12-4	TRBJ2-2	CASSLLVTGELFF
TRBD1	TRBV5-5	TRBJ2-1	CASSSRQGWDYNEQFF
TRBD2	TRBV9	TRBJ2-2	CASSVSGSANTGELFF
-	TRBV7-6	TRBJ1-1	CASSPRRGGSSMNTEAFF
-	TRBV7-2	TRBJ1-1	CASSSLPPGTEAFF
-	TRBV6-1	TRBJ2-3	CASSVLRTDTQYF
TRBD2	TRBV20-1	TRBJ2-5	CSAPGRGDPQETQYF
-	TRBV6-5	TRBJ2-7	CASSYSTGGLFNF
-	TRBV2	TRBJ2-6	CASSGFGPIGANVLTF
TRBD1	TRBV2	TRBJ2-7	CASSAGQGTYEQYF
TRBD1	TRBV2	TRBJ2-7	CASRGPGTASYEQYF
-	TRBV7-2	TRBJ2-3	CASSFDLPGRGDTQYF
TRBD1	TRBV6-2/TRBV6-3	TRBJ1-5	CASSYFPGQGFDQPQHF
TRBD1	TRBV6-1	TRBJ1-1	CASRQGQGRNTEAFF
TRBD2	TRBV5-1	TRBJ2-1	CASSWGLAGGPGYNEQFF
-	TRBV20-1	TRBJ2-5	CSARDEGGAGGKETQYF
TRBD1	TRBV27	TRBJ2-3	CASLRDRDSDTQYF
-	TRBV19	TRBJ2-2	CASSMVAGELFF
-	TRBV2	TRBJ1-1	CASSVPPGRDTEAFF
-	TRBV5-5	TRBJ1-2	CASSLVGNAFYGYTF
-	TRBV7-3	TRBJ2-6	CASSLGGVGSGANVLTF
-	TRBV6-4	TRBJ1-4	CASSDSWIDEKLFF
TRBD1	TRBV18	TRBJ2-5	CASSPGQGERETQYF
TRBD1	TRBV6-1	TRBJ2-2	CASSPSTGVSAGELFF
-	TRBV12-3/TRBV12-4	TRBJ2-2	CASSLGRVRTGELFF
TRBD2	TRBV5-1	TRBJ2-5	CASSPTSGSLETQYF
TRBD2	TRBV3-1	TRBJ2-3	CASSLLSGGSTDTQYF
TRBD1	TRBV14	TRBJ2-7	CASSQGDSTYPKARYEQYF
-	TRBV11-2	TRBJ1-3	CASSLDGFGNTIYF
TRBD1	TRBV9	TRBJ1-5	CASSGEGASNQPQHF
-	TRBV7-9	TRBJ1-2	CASSHLRIGYGGYTF
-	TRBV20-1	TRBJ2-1	CSARRVGMSYNEQFF
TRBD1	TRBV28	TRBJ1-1	CASRETGGNKYTEAFF
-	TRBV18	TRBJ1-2	CASSLEPTGLYGYTF
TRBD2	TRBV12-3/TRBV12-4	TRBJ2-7	CASSFSAGRDEQYF
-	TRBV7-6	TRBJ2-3	CASSFGGGPADTQYF
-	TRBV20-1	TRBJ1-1	CSAPLGSGNTEAFF
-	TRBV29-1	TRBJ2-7	CSVEDGSLFPHEQYF
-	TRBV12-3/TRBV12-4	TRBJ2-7	CASSLVTDEQYF
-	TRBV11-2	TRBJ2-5	CASRRTGLETQYF
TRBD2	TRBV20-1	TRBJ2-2	CSARDPRGGLAGELFF
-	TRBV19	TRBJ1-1	CASRPGVGTYTEAFF